What follows is one T cell receptor beta chain and its context. The sample is drawn from a study of control samples from healthy donors and cancer patients. TCRdb's table, derived via immunoSEQ multiplex PCR, lists solely in-frame clones and lacks some. The sample consists of fewer than 95,000 clones, approximately 86% of them appearing once. V was pared by 6 bases and J by 6 bases, with 12 bases of the junction left unmatched. Germline V gives CDR1 KGHSH, CDR2 LQKENI. The CDR3 consists of 15 residues. This TCR was sampled from a woman aged 50 to 60 in good health. Sequencing was done on a sample of blood. The V call is TRBV18, the J call TRBJ2-7; TRBD1 aligns across 9 bases. The CDR3 spells CASSPSRTGDREQYF. CDR3 nucleotides: TGTGCCAGCTCCCCCAGTAGGACAGGGGATCGCGAGCAGTACTTC.